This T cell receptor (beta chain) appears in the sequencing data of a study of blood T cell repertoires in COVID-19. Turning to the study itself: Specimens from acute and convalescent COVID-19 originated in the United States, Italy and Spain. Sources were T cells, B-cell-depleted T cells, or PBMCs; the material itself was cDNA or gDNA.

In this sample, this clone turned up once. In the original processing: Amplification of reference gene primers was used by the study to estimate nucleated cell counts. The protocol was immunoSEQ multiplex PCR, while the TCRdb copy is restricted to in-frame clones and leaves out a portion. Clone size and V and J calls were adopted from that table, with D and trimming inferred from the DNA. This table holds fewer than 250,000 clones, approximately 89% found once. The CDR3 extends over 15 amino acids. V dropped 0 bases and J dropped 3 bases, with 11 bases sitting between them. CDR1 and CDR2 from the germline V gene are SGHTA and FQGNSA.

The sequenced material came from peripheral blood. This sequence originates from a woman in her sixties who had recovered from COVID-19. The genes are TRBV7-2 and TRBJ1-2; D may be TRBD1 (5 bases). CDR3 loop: CASSLAPGSDYGYTF. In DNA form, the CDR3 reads TGTGCCAGCAGCTTAGCCCCAGGGTCGGACTATGGCTACACCTTC.